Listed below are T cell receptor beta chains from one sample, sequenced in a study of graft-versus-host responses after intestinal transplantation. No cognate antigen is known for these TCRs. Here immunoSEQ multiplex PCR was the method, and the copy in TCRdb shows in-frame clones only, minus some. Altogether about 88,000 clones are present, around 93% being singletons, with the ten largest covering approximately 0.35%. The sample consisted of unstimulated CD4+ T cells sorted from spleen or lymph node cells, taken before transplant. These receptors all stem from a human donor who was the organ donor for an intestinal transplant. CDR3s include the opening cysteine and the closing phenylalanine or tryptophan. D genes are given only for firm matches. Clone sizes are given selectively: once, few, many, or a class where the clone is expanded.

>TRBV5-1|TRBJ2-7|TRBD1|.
TGCGCCAGCAGCTCCGGGACAGGGAGGACCGAGCAGTACTTC
CASSSGTGRTEQYF
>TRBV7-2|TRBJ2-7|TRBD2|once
TGTGCCAGCAGCTTCGGGGCGGGGGGTGTTTACGAGCAGTACTTC
CASSFGAGGVYEQYF
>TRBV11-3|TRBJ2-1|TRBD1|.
TGTGCCAGCAGCCCCGCCGGGACAGGCGAGGGTGAGCAGTTCTTC
CASSPAGTGEGEQFF
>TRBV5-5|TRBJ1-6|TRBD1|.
TGTGCCAGCAGTTACTTTGGGACAGGGGATTCACCCCTCCACTTT
CASSYFGTGDSPLHF
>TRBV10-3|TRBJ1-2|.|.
TGTGCCATCAGTGAGTCGATTCCTCCGTTAGAAAACTTC
CAISESIPPLENF
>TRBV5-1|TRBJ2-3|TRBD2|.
TGCGCCAGCAGCTCCTGGACTAGCGGGAGCGCAGATACGCAGTATTTT
CASSSWTSGSADTQYF
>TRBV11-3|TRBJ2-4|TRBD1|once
TGTGCCAGCAGCTTAGGGGACAGTACGGCCAAAAACATTCAGTACTTC
CASSLGDSTAKNIQYF
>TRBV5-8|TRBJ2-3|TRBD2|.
TGTGCCAGCAGCCGATGGACTAGCGGGGGGACCCTTTTCACAGATACGCAGTATTTT
CASSRWTSGGTLFTDTQYF
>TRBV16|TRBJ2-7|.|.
TGTGCCAGCAGCCAATCCCAGTACGAGCAGTACTTC
CASSQSQYEQYF
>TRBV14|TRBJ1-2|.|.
TGTGCCAGCAGCCAAGAAGTAAGGGGCCGGGACTATGGCTACACCTTC
CASSQEVRGRDYGYTF
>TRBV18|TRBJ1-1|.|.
TGTGCCAGCCGACAGGTCTTAGACACTGAAGCTTTCTTT
CASRQVLDTEAFF
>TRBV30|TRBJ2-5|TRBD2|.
TGTGCCTGGAGTGTACGGGGGGGCCAAGAGACCCAGTACTTC
CAWSVRGGQETQYF
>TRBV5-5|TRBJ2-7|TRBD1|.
TGTGCCAGCCGGGGACAGGGGGCCTACGAGCAGTACTTC
CASRGQGAYEQYF
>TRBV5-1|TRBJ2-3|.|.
TGCGCCAGCAGCTTGGATAGCAGGGGATTAACAGATACGCAGTATTTT
CASSLDSRGLTDTQYF
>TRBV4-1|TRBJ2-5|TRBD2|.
TGCGCCAGCAGCCAAGCTTGGGTACTAGCGAACCAAGAGACCCAGTACTTC
CASSQAWVLANQETQYF
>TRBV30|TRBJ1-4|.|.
TGTGCCTGGAGTGTACAGGATGAAAAACTGTTTTTT
CAWSVQDEKLFF